Presented here are 16 T cell receptor beta chains from one specimen sequenced in a study of T cell responses to AZD1222 COVID-19 vaccine (dated by TCRdb to the early 2020s). Library method: the immunoSEQ multiplex PCR assay. The immuneACCESS repertoire file appears here via TCRdb, limited to in-frame rearrangements. These files lack a portion of the clones; in checked studies, under half of the deficit traces to unresolved V genes, and the cause of the others is not known. Counted in this sample were tens of thousands of clones; around 88% of them appeared once. 11% of the sample goes to the ten largest clones. Read against the paper, the sample's time point label means: about 28 days (+/-7) after the second vaccine dose. The starting material was peripheral blood, obtained 28 days after the second AZD1222 dose. These receptors all stem from an adult who received the AZD1222 COVID-19 vaccine.

V and J are TRBV7-9 and TRBJ2-7; TRBD1 agrees at 8 bases. CDR3 length: 13 amino acids. J was trimmed by 7 bases and V by 4 bases; bases with no gene match: 6. Germline V CDR1 and CDR2: SEHNR, FQNEAQ (reference sequence). The chain's CDR3 is CASSSSGGGEQYF. The CDR3 DNA reads TGTGCCAGCAGCTCATCAGGGGGCGGTGAGCAGTACTTC.

Only a few counts were recorded for this clone. The chain carries TRBV2 and TRBJ1-5; no clear D. V lost 2 bases to trimming and J lost 3 bases, with 5 bases between them. CDR3 length: 13 amino acids. CDR1 SNHLY and CDR2 FYNNEI come from the germline V gene. In DNA, the CDR3 is TGTGCCAGCAGTGAACACGACAATCAGCCCCAGCATTTT. Translated: CASSEHDNQPQHF.

This chain links TRBV5-1 with TRBJ1-2; D is unclear. Germline V gene sequence: CDR1 SGHRS, CDR2 YFSETQ. There are 14 residues in the CDR3. The V end lost 0 bases, the J end lost 3 bases, and 9 bases lay between the germline ends. Written as DNA, the CDR3 is TGCGCCAGCAGCTTGGACGGGAGGCACTATGGCTACACCTTC. This gives the protein CASSLDGRHYGYTF.

The chain recombines TRBV5-8 with TRBJ1-2; D not certain. The CDR3 runs 15 residues. Germline V lookup: CDR1 SGHTS, CDR2 YDEGEE. Trimming removed 3 bases from V and 4 bases from J, with 16 bases in between. The CDR3 coding sequence is TGTGCCAGCAGCTCGGCCCGGACCGAGATCTATGGCTACACCTTC. Translating gives CASSSARTEIYGYTF.

The rearrangement uses TRBV5-4 and TRBJ2-2, with TRBD2 identical over 8 bases. V shed 4 bases, J shed 2 bases, and the junction held 4 bases outside the gene matches. The CDR3 spans 15 residues. Germline lookup yields CDR1 SGHNT and CDR2 YYREEE (reference sequence). DNA for the CDR3: TGTGCCAGCAGCCCGGGGGGGCCAAACACCGGGGAGCTGTTTTTT. Its protein is CASSPGGPNTGELFF.

The V call is TRBV27, the J call TRBJ2-7, with D perhaps given as TRBD1 or TRBD2 (5 bases each). Germline values: CDR1 MNHEY, CDR2 SMNVEV (reference sequence). This CDR3 has 14 residues. The V gene lost 6 bases and the J gene lost 3 bases, with 15 bases spanning the gap. Here the CDR3 DNA reads TGTGCCAGCAGGAGAACCGGGACGGGCTACGAGCAGTACTTC. This translates into CASRRTGTGYEQYF.

The chain employs TRBV19 and TRBJ2-1; 9 nucleotides agree with TRBD2. CDR1 LNHDA and CDR2 SQIVND come from the germline V gene (reference sequence). Trimming took 3 bases from V and 2 from J; bases not matched to a gene: 5. The CDR3 runs 16 residues. CDR3 residues: CASSMFAGGTYNEQFF. CDR3 nucleotides: TGTGCCAGTAGTATGTTTGCGGGGGGGACCTACAATGAGCAGTTCTTC.

This clone has just one count. The chain couples TRBV30 to TRBJ2-7, with D tentatively TRBD1 (6 bases). Germline values: CDR1 GTSNPN, CDR2 SVGIG (reference sequence). Deletions cut 3 bases from V and 5 bases from J, with 14 bases between. This CDR3 is built from 13 residues. Here the CDR3 reads CAWRTQGPHEQYF. The CDR3 DNA is TGTGCCTGGAGAACACAGGGTCCCCACGAGCAGTACTTC.

The CDR3 loop reads CASSETGNRNTEAFF. The CDR3 DNA reads TGTGCCAGCAGCGAGACAGGGAATAGGAACACTGAAGCTTTCTTT. This chain links TRBV7-2 with TRBJ1-1, with 7 nucleotides matching TRBD1. V trimming: 5 bases; J trimming: 1 base; junction bases outside the gene matches: 7. CDR1 and CDR2 (germline): SGHTA, FQGNSA. This CDR3 has 15 amino acids.

J is TRBJ2-2 and V is TRBV7-3; possibly TRBD1 for D (5 bases). This CDR3 has 14 amino acids. Germline-derived CDR1 and CDR2 are SGHTA and FQGTGA. The ends were cut back, 8 bases at V and 0 bases at J, with 10 bases in the middle. The CDR3 spells CASGRGANTGELFF. The CDR3 DNA reads TGTGCCAGCGGTAGGGGTGCGAACACCGGGGAGCTGTTTTTT.

This rearrangement joins TRBV6-5 to TRBJ2-3; 9 nucleotides agree with TRBD1. With 5 bases clipped from V and 4 bases from J, the junction kept 7 bases outside the gene matches. The CDR3 covers 15 residues. Germline CDR1 is MNHEY and CDR2 is SVGAGI. CDR3 region: CASSTHRGPADTQYF. The CDR3 coding sequence is TGTGCCAGCAGTACCCACAGGGGGCCGGCAGATACGCAGTATTTT.

The chain combines TRBV5-6 with TRBJ2-2, with TRBD1 matching 7 bases. The trim removed 3 bases at V and 3 bases at J, leaving 2 bases unmatched. The CDR3 is 14 residues long. CDR1 is SGHDT and CDR2 is YYEEEE in the germline V gene. CDR3: CASSWDRYTGELFF. The CDR3 nucleotides read TGTGCCAGCAGCTGGGACAGATACACCGGGGAGCTGTTTTTT.

The J gene is TRBJ2-1, the V gene TRBV7-3; D is ambiguous. Trimming stripped 0 bases from V and 0 bases from J, with 9 bases between. CDR1 is SGHTA and CDR2 is FQGTGA in the germline V gene. The CDR3 length is 16 residues. The DNA for the CDR3 is TGTGCCAGCAGCTTAACGGCAGCTAGCTCCTACAATGAGCAGTTCTTC. It codes for CASSLTAASSYNEQFF.

This clone appeared a single time. This chain uses TRBV6-5 with TRBJ1-6, with TRBD1 as a possible D gene (5 bases). V lost 8 bases, J lost 6 bases, and 14 bases lay in between. This CDR3 has 14 amino acids. Germline assignment: CDR1 MNHEY and CDR2 SVGAGI. CDR3: CASGSRGSNSPLHF. CDR3 sequence (DNA): TGTGCCAGCGGATCGAGGGGAAGTAATTCACCCCTCCACTTT.

The chain combines TRBV11-2 with TRBJ1-6; D is unclear. V was clipped by 5 bases and J by 8 bases, with 13 bases between them. This CDR3 is built from 14 residues. Germline V CDR1 and CDR2: SGHAT, FQNNGV. As DNA, the CDR3 is TGTGCCAGCAGCCAAGTGACTGGGGATTCACCCCTCCACTTT. Its translation: CASSQVTGDSPLHF.

This rearrangement joins TRBV27 to TRBJ1-4, with D unresolved. This CDR3 region has 15 residues. Germline V gene data show CDR1 as MNHEY and CDR2 as SMNVEV (reference sequence). Trimming shortened V by 5 bases and J by 5 bases, and 15 bases separated the two germline ends. CDR3 sequence: CASSARHSLNEKLFF. The CDR3 bases are TGTGCCAGCAGTGCCCGCCACAGCTTAAATGAAAAACTGTTTTTT.